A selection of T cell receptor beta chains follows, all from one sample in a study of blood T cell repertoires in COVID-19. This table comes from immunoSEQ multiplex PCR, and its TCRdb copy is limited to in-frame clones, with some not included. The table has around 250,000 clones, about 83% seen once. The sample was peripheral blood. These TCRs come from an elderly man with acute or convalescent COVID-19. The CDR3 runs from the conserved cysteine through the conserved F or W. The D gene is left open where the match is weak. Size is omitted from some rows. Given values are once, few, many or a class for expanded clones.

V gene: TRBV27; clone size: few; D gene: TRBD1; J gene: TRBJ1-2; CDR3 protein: CASSDTGGHSYGYTF; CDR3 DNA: TGTGCCAGCAGTGACACAGGGGGGCATAGCTATGGCTACACCTTC
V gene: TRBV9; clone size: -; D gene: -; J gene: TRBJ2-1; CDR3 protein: CASSPGVVDEQFF; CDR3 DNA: TGTGCCAGCAGCCCAGGGGTAGTGGATGAGCAGTTCTTC
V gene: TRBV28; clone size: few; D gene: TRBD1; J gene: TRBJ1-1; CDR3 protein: CASSPGTGGGTEAFF; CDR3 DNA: TGTGCCAGCAGTCCGGGGACAGGGGGCGGCACTGAAGCTTTCTTT
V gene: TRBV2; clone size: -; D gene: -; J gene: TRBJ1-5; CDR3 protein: CASSEAPYRDQPQHF; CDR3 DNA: TGTGCCAGCAGTGAAGCACCTTACAGAGATCAGCCCCAGCATTTT
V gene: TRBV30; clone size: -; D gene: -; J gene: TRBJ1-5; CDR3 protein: CAWARGSNQPQHF; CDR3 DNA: TGTGCCTGGGCCCGAGGGAGCAATCAGCCCCAGCATTTT
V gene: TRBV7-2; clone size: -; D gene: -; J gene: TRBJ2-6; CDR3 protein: CASSLPAGANVLTF; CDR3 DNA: TGTGCCAGCAGCCTACCCGCCGGGGCCAACGTCCTGACTTTC
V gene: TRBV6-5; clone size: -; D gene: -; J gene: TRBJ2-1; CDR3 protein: CASRPGLPYNEQFF; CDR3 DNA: TGTGCCAGCAGGCCCGGACTTCCCTACAATGAGCAGTTCTTC
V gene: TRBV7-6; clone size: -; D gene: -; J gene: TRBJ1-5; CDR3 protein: CASSLDGNQPQHF; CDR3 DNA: TGTGCCAGCAGCTTAGACGGGAATCAGCCCCAGCATTTT
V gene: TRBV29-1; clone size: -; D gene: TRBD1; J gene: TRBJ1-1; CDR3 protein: CSVEGGTGGAVAEAFF; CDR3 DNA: TGCAGCGTTGAAGGCGGGACAGGCGGCGCGGTGGCTGAAGCTTTCTTT
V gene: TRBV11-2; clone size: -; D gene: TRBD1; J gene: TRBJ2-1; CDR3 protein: CASSLGQGDEQFF; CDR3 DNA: TGTGCCAGCAGCTTAGGACAGGGAGATGAGCAGTTCTTC
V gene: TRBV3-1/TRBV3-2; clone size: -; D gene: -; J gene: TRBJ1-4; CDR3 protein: CASSLSDSATNEKLFF; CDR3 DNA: TGTGCCAGCAGCCTATCAGACAGTGCAACTAATGAAAAACTGTTTTTT
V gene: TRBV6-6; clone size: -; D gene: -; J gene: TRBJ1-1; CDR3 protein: CASILGGSSLRTEAFF; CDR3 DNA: TGTGCCAGCATCCTAGGGGGATCTTCACTTCGGACTGAAGCTTTCTTT
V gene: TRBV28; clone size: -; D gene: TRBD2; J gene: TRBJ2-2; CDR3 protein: CASLSGGSTGELFF; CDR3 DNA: TGTGCCAGCCTTAGCGGGGGCTCCACCGGGGAGCTGTTTTTT
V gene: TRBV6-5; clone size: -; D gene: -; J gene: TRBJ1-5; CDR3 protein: CASSPFTGNQPQHF; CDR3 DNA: TGTGCCAGCAGTCCATTCACAGGGAATCAGCCCCAGCATTTT
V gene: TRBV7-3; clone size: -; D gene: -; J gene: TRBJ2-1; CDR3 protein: CASKRAGGEAYNEQFF; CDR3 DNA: TGTGCCAGCAAAAGAGCTGGTGGGGAGGCCTACAATGAGCAGTTCTTC
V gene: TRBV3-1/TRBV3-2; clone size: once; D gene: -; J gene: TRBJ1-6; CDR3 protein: CASSHEDRPNSPLHF; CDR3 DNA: TGTGCCAGCAGCCATGAGGACAGACCAAATTCACCCCTCCACTTT
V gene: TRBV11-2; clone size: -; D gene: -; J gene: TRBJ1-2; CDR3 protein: CASSLEASHGYTF; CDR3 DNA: TGTGCCAGCAGCTTAGAGGCATCCCATGGCTACACCTTC
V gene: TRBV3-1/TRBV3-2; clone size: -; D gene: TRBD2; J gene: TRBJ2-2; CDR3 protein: CASSQEAFPGLGLNTGELFF; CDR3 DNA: TGTGCCAGCAGCCAAGAAGCCTTTCCGGGACTAGGACTTAACACCGGGGAGCTGTTTTTT
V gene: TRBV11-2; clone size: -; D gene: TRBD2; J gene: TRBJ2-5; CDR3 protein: CASSLSSGGELGRKTQYF; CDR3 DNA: TGTGCCAGCAGCTTATCCTCGGGGGGGGAGCTAGGGAGGAAGACCCAGTACTTC
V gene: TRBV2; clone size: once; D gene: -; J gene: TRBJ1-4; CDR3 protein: CASTWDGPGELFF; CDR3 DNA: TGTGCCAGCACCTGGGACGGCCCAGGGGAACTGTTTTTT
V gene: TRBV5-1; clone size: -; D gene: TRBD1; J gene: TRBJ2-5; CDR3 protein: CASSVTGARQETQYF; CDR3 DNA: TGCGCCAGCAGCGTGACAGGGGCACGACAAGAGACCCAGTACTTC
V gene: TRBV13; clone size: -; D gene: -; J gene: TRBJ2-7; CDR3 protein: CASSSLDKSSSYEQYF; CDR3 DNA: TGTGCCAGCAGCTCACTCGACAAGTCCTCCTCCTACGAGCAGTACTTC
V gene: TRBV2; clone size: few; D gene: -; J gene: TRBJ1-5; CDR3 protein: CASLRELTLSNQPQHF; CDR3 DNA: TGTGCCAGCTTGAGAGAGCTCACTCTTAGCAATCAGCCCCAGCATTTT
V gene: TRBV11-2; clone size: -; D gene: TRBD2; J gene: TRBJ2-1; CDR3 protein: CASSRTSGGINEQFF; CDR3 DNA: TGTGCCAGCAGCCGGACTAGCGGGGGGATCAATGAGCAGTTCTTC
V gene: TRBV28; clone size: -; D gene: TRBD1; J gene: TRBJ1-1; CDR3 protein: CASTTWTGSLQAFF; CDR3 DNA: TGTGCCAGCACTACCTGGACAGGGTCCCTGCAGGCTTTCTTT
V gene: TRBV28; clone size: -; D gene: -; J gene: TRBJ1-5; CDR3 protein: CASSSGSRLQPQHF; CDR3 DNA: TGTGCCAGCAGTTCCGGGTCCCGGCTACAGCCCCAGCATTTT
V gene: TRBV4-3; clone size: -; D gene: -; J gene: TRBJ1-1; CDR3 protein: CASSPGTGFTEAFF; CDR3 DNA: TGCGCCAGCAGCCCGGGAACAGGGTTCACTGAAGCTTTCTTT
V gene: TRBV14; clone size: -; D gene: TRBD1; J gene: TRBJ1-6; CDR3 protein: CASSRGQGSPLHF; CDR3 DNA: TGTGCCAGCAGCCGGGGACAGGGATCACCCCTCCACTTT
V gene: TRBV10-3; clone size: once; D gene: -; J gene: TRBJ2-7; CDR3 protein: CAISATGRDHEQYF; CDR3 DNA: TGTGCCATCAGTGCGACAGGCAGGGACCACGAGCAGTACTTC
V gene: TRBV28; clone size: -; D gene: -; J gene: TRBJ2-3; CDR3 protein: CASSLRGRSSSTDTQYF; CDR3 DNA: TGTGCCAGCAGTTTGAGAGGGAGGAGCTCTAGCACAGATACGCAGTATTTT
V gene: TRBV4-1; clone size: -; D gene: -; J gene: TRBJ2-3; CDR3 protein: CASSQELGTQYF; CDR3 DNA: TGCGCCAGCAGCCAAGAACTCGGTACGCAGTATTTT
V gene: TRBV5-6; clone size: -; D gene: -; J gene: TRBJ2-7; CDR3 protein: CASSLDRSSYEQYF; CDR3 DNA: TGTGCCAGCAGCTTGGACCGCAGCTCCTACGAGCAGTACTTC
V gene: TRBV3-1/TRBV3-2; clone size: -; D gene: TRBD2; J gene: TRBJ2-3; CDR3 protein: CASRRSGTSGSSTDTQYF; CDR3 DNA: TGTGCCAGCAGACGTTCTGGGACTAGCGGGAGTAGTACAGATACGCAGTATTTT
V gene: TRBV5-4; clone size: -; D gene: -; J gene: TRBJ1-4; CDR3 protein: CASSLGAQPNEKLFF; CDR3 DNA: TGTGCCAGCAGCTTGGGGGCTCAGCCGAATGAAAAACTGTTTTTT
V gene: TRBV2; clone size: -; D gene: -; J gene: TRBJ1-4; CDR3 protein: CASTSGFSLTNEKLFF; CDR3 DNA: TGTGCCAGCACCTCGGGATTTTCCCTAACTAATGAAAAACTGTTTTTT
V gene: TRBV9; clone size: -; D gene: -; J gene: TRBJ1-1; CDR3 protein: CASSVGAGDTEAFF; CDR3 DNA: TGTGCCAGCAGCGTAGGAGCAGGGGACACTGAAGCTTTCTTT
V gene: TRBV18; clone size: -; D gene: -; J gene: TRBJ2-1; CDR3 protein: CASSPPHLKNSYNEQFF; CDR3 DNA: TGTGCCAGCTCACCACCACATCTTAAAAACTCCTACAATGAGCAGTTCTTC
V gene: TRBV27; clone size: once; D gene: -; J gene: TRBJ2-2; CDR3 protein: CASSLPPGNTGELFF; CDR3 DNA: TGTGCCAGCAGCCTACCGCCGGGGAACACCGGGGAGCTGTTTTTT
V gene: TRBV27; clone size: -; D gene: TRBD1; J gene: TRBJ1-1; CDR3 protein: CASSYRDRGPTEAFF; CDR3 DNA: TGTGCCAGCAGTTATCGGGACAGGGGGCCCACTGAAGCTTTCTTT
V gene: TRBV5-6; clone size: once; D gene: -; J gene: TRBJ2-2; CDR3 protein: CASSSKLRAVGELFF; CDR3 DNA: TGTGCCAGCAGCTCCAAGTTGAGGGCCGTCGGGGAGCTGTTTTTT
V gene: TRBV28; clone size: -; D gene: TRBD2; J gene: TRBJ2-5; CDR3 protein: CASSLGLAGAETQYF; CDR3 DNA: TGTGCCAGCAGTTTGGGACTAGCGGGAGCAGAGACCCAGTACTTC
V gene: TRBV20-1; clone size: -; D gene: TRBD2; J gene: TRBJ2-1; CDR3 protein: CSATTSGRSIF; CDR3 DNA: TGCAGTGCAACGACTAGCGGGAGATCAATCTTC
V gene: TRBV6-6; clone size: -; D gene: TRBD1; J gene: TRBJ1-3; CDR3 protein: CASSPSPGQWLSSGNTIYF; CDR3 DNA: TGTGCCAGCAGTCCCTCGCCGGGACAGTGGCTTAGCTCTGGAAACACCATATATTTT
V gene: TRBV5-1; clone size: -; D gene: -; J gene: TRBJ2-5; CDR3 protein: CASSSTQETQYF; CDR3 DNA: TGCGCCAGCAGCTCGACTCAAGAGACCCAGTACTTC
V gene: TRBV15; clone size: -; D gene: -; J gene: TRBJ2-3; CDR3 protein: CATSLTDTQYF; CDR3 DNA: TGTGCCACCAGCCTCACAGATACGCAGTATTTT
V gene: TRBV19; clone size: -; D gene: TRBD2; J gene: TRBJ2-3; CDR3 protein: CASTSAGGTDTQYF; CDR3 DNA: TGTGCCAGTACCTCCGCGGGGGGCACAGATACGCAGTATTTT
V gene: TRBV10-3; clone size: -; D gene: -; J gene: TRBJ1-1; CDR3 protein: CAISEGTGSEAFF; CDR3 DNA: TGTGCCATCAGTGAAGGCACCGGGAGTGAAGCTTTCTTT
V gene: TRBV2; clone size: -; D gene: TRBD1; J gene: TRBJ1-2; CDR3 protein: CASKREGANYGYTF; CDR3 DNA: TGTGCCAGCAAGCGGGAGGGGGCGAACTATGGCTACACCTTC
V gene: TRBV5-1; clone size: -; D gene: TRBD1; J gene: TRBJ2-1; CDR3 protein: CASSFGTGKYNEQFF; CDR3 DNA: TGCGCCAGCAGCTTCGGGACAGGGAAGTACAATGAGCAGTTCTTC
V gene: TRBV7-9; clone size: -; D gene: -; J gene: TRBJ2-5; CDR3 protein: CASSLEGRGPQYF; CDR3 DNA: TGTGCCAGCAGCTTAGAAGGGCGAGGGCCCCAGTACTTC
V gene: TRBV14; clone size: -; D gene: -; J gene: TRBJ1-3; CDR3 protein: CASSPRGPWGNTIYF; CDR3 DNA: TGTGCCAGCAGCCCACGAGGGCCTTGGGGAAACACCATATATTTT